These T cell receptor beta chains were read from a single sample in a study of blood T cell repertoires in COVID-19. Repertoires were generated with immunoSEQ multiplex PCR, while TCRdb's copy carries only in-frame clones and drops some. The data hold some 100,000 clones, with 80% observed a single time. The specimen was peripheral blood. The source of these receptors is a human donor in a cohort sampled during active or convalescent COVID-19. The CDR3 runs from the conserved cysteine through the conserved F or W. Size is stated for part of the rows, as once, few or many counts, or as a class when the clone is expanded.

CDR3aa: CASRLTRFEAFF
j_gene: TRBJ1-1
abundance: NA
v_gene: TRBV14

CDR3aa: CASSLAGGPRGETQYF
j_gene: TRBJ2-5
abundance: few
v_gene: TRBV6-2/TRBV6-3

CDR3aa: CASSPPDRANNEQFF
j_gene: TRBJ2-1
abundance: NA
v_gene: TRBV6-5

CDR3aa: CASSKAGPSGNQPQHF
j_gene: TRBJ1-5
abundance: NA
v_gene: TRBV21-1

CDR3aa: CASSLDSGIYNEQFF
j_gene: TRBJ2-1
abundance: once
v_gene: TRBV5-5

CDR3aa: CATSRRGGTSGGLSYNEQFF
j_gene: TRBJ2-1
abundance: NA
v_gene: TRBV15

CDR3aa: CASSRTGGLRETQYF
j_gene: TRBJ2-5
abundance: NA
v_gene: TRBV28

CDR3aa: CASRSLGIHNEQFF
j_gene: TRBJ2-1
abundance: NA
v_gene: TRBV27

CDR3aa: CASSYSTGLAYEQYF
j_gene: TRBJ2-7
abundance: NA
v_gene: TRBV6-5

CDR3aa: CASSPVGGEGNGELFF
j_gene: TRBJ2-2
abundance: NA
v_gene: TRBV7-7

CDR3aa: CAISGTVNSPLHF
j_gene: TRBJ1-6
abundance: NA
v_gene: TRBV10-3

CDR3aa: CASRTWGANEKLFF
j_gene: TRBJ1-4
abundance: NA
v_gene: TRBV27

CDR3aa: CASRTGVEQYF
j_gene: TRBJ2-7
abundance: NA
v_gene: TRBV28

CDR3aa: CASSPPGRTDTQYF
j_gene: TRBJ2-3
abundance: NA
v_gene: TRBV9